This T cell receptor beta chain was documented in a study of blood T cell repertoires in COVID-19 (dated by TCRdb to the early 2020s). Study-level background: Samples covering the acute and convalescent phases of COVID-19 were provided by collaborators in the United States, Italy and Spain. The material from the prospective study consisted of cDNA or gDNA derived from T cells, B-cell-depleted T cells, or PBMCs. The dataset comprised deeply sampled blood TCRbeta repertoires from subjects exposed to, actively infected with, or recovered from COVID-19. The repertoires were made available in a free public database intended to serve as a resource for research on the immune response to SARS-CoV-2. The samples were drawn from two sources: the first 160 participants of the ongoing ImmuneRACE study, and 950 to 1,500 subjects contributed by 6 global collaborators. A de-identified subject ID, COVID-19 status, age in years and sex were almost always included in the sample metadata. Where available, HLA class I and class II types were obtained from metadata supplied by the sample provider rather than from assay-based typing. Results and caveats for the whole study, not just this receptor: The amount of clinical and demographic metadata varied by source and participant and was provided uncurated.

Spanning cysteine to phenylalanine, the CDR3 consists of 14 amino acids. CDR3 DNA is the only sequence kept; it has 42 bases, read in frame from the first base. Taken from the germline V gene, the CDR1 and CDR2 loops are SGDLS and YYNGEE. Trimming accounts for 3 bases at V and 2 bases at J, while the number of junction bases matched to no gene is 3. TCRbeta CDR3 regions were amplified from genomic DNA by means of the immunoSEQ Assay, a bias-controlled multiplex PCR. Under the source paper's analysis protocol: Nucleated cell counts per sample were estimated from amplification of reference gene primers within the assay. To quantify the absolute abundance of each unique TCRbeta CDR3 rearrangement, sequence reads were collapsed and filtered. For each sample, productive Simpson clonality was calculated as the square root of Simpson's diversity index over productive rearrangements. The table was pulled from immuneACCESS by TCRdb, which kept in-frame rearrangements only. Such tables lose some clones; where checked, under half of the loss comes from unresolved V genes, and the rest has no known cause. V, J and clone size reflect that table, while D and trimming were determined from the DNA. The sample includes approximately 88,000 clones, with approximately 90% observed a single time. Approximately 4.1% of the sample rests with the top ten.

Each collaborating institution followed its own protocols to collect whole blood in K2EDTA tubes. Collaborator samples were shipped for TCRbeta analysis as frozen whole blood, isolated PBMCs, or DNA extracted from either sample type. On this clone: Its specific antigen is unknown. Base qualities are missing; no much larger clone stands one base away.

This sequence originates from a woman aged 45-65 years in a cohort sampled during active COVID-19. Sample: peripheral blood. This chain joins TRBV9 to TRBJ2-3, with TRBD1 matching 7 junction bases. The CDR3 in this case is CASSATGVTDTQYF. The sequenced DNA: TGTGCCAGCAGCGCCACAGGGGTCACAGATACGCAGTATTTT.